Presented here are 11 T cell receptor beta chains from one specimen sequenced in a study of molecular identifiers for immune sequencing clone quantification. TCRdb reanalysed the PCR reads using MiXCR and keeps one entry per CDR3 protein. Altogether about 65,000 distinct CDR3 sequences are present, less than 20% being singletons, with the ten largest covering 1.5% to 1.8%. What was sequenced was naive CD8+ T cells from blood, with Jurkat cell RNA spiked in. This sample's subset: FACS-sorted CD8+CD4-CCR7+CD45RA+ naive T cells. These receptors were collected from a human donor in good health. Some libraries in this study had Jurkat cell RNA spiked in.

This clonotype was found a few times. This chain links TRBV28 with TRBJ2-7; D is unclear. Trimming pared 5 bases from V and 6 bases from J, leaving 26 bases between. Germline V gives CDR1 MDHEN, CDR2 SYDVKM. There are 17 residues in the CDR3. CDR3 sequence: CASSQIQPGLELGEQYF. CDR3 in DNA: TGTGCCAGCAGTCAGATTCAACCGGGCCTCGAGCTGGGCGAGCAGTACTTC.

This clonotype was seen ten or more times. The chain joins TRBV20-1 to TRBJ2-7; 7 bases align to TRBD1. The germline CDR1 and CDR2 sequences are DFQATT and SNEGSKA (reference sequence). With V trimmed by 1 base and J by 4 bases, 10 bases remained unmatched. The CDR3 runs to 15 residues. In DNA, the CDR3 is TGCAGTGCTAGAGGCCCGGCAGGGGGAAGTTACGAGCAGTACTTC. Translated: CSARGPAGGSYEQYF.

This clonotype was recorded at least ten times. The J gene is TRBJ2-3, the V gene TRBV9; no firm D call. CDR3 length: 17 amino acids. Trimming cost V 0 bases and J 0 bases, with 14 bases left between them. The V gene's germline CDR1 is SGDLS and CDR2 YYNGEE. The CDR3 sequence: CASSVATRLSSTDTQYF. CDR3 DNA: TGTGCCAGCAGCGTAGCTACTCGGTTGTCTAGCACAGATACGCAGTATTTT.

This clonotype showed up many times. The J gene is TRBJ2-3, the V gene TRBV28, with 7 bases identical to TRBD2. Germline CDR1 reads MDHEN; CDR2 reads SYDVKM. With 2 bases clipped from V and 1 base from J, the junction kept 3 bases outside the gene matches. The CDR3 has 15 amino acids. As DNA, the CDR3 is TGTGCCAGCAGTTTACTAGCGGTGGGCACAGATACGCAGTATTTT. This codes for CASSLLAVGTDTQYF.

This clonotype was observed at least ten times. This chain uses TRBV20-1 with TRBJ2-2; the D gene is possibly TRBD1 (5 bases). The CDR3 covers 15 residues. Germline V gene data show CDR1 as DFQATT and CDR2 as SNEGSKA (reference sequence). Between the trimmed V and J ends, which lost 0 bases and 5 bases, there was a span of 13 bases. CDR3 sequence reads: CSARDVTGITGELFF. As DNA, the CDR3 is TGCAGTGCTAGAGATGTAACAGGAATAACCGGGGAGCTGTTTTTT.

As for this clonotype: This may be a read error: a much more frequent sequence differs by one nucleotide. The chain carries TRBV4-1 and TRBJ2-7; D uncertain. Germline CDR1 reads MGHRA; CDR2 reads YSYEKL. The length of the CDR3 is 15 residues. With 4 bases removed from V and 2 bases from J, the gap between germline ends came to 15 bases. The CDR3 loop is CASSPQRSGAYEQYF. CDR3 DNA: TGCGCCAGCAGCCCCCAAAGGTCAGGTGCCTACGAGCAGTACTTC.

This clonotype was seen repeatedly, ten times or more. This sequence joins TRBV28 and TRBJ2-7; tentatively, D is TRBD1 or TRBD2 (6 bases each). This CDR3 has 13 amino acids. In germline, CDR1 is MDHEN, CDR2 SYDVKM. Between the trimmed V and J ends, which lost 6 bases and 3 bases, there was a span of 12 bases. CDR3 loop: CASRGASVYEQYF. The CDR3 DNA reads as TGTGCCAGCAGGGGGGCTAGCGTCTACGAGCAGTACTTC.

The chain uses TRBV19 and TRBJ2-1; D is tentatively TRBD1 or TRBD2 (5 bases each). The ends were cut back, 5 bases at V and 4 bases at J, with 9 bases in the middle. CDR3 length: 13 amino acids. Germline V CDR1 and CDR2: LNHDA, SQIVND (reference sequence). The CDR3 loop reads CASSSGRYNEQFF. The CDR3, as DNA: TGTGCCAGTAGTTCGGGACGATACAATGAGCAGTTCTTC.

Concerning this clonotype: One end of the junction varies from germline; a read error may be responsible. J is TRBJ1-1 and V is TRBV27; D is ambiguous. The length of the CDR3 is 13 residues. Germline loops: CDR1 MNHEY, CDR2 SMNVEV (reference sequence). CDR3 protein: CASSLWTNTEASF. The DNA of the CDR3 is TGTGCCAGCAGTTTGTGGACGAACACTGAAGCTTCCTTT.

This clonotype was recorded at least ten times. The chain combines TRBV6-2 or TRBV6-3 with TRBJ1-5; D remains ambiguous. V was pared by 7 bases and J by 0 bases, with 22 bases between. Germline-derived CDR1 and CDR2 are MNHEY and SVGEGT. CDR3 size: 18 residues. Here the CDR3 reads CASTPRAASSYSNQPQHF. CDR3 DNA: TGTGCCAGCACTCCACGGGCGGCCTCGAGTTATAGCAATCAGCCCCAGCATTTT.

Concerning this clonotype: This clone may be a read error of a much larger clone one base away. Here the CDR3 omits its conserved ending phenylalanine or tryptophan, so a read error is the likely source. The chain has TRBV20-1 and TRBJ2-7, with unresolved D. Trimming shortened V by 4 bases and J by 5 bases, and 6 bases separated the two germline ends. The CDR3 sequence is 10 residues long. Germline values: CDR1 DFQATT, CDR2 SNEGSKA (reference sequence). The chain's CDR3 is CSAINHEQYL. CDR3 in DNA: TGCAGTGCTATTAACCACGAGCAGTACCTC.